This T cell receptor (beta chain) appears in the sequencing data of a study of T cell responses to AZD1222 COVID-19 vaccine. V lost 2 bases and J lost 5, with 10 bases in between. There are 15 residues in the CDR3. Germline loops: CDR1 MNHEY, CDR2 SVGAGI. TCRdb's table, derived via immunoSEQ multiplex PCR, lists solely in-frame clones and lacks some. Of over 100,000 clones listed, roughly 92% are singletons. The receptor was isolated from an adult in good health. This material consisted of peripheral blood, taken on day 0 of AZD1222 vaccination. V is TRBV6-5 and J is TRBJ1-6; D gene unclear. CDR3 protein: CASSYLGPNNSPLHF. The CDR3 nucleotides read TGTGCCAGCAGTTACCTCGGACCGAATAATTCACCCCTCCACTTT.